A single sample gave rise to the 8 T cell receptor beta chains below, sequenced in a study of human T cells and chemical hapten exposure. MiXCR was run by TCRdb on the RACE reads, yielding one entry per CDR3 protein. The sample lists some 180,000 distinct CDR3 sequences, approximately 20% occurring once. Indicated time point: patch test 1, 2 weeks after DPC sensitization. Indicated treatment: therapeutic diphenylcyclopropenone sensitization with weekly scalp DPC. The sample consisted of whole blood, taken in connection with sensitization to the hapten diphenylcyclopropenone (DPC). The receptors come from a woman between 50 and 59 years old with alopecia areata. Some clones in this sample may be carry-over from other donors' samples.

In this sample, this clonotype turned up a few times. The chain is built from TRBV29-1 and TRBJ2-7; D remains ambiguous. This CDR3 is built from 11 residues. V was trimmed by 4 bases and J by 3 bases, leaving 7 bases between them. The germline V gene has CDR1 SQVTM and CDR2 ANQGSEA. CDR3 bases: TGCAGCGTTGTAGGCGTCTACGAGCAGTACTTC. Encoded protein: CSVVGVYEQYF.

As DNA, the CDR3 is TGTGCCAGCAGTGAAGTGGTGGGAGACGGCACAGATACGCAGTATTTT. Its translation is CASSEVVGDGTDTQYF. The chain employs TRBV6-1 and TRBJ2-3; a weak D match, TRBD2 (5 bases). V lost 1 base, J lost 1 base, and 12 bases lay in between. Germline V gene lookup returns CDR1 MNHNS and CDR2 SASEGT. The CDR3 length is 16 residues.

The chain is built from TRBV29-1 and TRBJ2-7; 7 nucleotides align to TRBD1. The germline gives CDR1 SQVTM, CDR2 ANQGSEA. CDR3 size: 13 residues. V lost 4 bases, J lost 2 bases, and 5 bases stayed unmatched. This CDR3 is CSVAGTATYEQYF. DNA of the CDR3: TGCAGCGTTGCAGGGACAGCGACCTACGAGCAGTACTTC.

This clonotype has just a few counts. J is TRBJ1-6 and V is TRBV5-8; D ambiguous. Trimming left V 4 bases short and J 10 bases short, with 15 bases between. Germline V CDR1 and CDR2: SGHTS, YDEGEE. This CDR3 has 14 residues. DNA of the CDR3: TGTGCCAGCAGCCCGAGAGCGTCTTACTCACCCCTCCACTTT. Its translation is CASSPRASYSPLHF. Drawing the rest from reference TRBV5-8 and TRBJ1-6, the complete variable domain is EAGVTQSPTHLIKTRGQQATLRCSPISGHTSVYWYQQALGLGLQFLLWYDEGEERNRGNFPPRFSGRQFPNYSSELNVNALELEDSALYLCASSPRASYSPLHFGNGTRLTVT.

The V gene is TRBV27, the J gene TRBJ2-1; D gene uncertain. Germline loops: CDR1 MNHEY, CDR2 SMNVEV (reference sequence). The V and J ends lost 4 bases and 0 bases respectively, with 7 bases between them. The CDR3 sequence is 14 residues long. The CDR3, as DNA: TGTGCCAGCAGTTCTGGCCTCTCCTACAATGAGCAGTTCTTC. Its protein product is CASSSGLSYNEQFF.

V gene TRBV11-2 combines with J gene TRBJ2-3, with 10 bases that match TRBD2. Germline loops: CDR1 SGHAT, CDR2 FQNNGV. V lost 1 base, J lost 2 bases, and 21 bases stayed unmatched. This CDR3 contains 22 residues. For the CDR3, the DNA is TGTGCCAGCAGCTTAGGGGCTAACCTAGCGGGAGAAGCCCAAGGGGCCACAGATACGCAGTATTTT. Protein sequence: CASSLGANLAGEAQGATDTQYF.

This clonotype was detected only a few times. CDR3 coding DNA: TGTGCCAGCAGCCTCAGGGGGATAGATACGCAGTATTTT. Amino acid sequence: CASSLRGIDTQYF. The chain carries TRBV7-7 and TRBJ2-3; 7 nucleotides line up with TRBD1. After removal of 5 bases from V and 5 bases from J, the junction contained 4 bases not matched to a gene. Germline assignment: CDR1 SSHAT and CDR2 FNYEAQ (reference sequence). CDR3 length: 13 residues.

In DNA form, the CDR3 reads TGCAGTGCTAGAGATCTGGGACTAACCGAGCAGTTCTTC. This translates into CSARDLGLTEQFF. V and J are TRBV20-1 and TRBJ2-1; 7 bases agree with TRBD2. V was pared by 0 bases and J by 10 bases, with 6 bases of the junction left unmatched. CDR1 DFQATT and CDR2 SNEGSKA come from the germline V gene (reference sequence). The CDR3 spans 13 residues.